One and the same sample provided the 28 T cell receptor beta chains below, sequenced in a study of blood T cell repertoires in COVID-19. Measured with immunoSEQ multiplex PCR; TCRdb has only the in-frame clones, and not every one. The sample lists roughly 170,000 clones, just under 90% occurring once. Sequencing input: peripheral blood. These receptor sequences come from a woman between 65 and 79 years old with COVID-19, enrolled during active disease.

V usage is TRBV3-1 (or the pseudogene TRBV3-2) and J usage is TRBJ2-2; TRBD1 matches 7 bases. V trimming: 1 base; J trimming: 5 bases; junction bases outside the gene matches: 4. There are 15 residues in the CDR3. Per germline, CDR1 LGHDT and CDR2 YNNKEL (reference sequence). The CDR3 protein is CASSQGTGATGELFF. The CDR3 DNA sequence: TGTGCCAGCAGCCAAGGGACAGGAGCAACCGGGGAGCTGTTTTTT.

This chain joins TRBV29-1 and TRBJ2-5, with TRBD2 identical over 9 bases. The CDR3 extends over 13 amino acids. Germline V lookup: CDR1 SQVTM, CDR2 ANQGSEA. J was trimmed by 5 bases and V by 3 bases; bases with no gene match: 4. CDR3 loop: CSVDLAGVETQYF. The CDR3 DNA reads TGCAGCGTTGATTTAGCGGGAGTTGAGACCCAGTACTTC.

The chain has TRBV5-1 and TRBJ2-5, with unresolved D. The V end was cut by 5 bases, the J end by 3 bases, with 8 bases between. Germline assignment: CDR1 SGHRS and CDR2 YFSETQ. The CDR3 is 12 amino acids. This chain's CDR3 is CASSQAEETQYF. In DNA form, the CDR3 reads TGCGCCAGCAGTCAGGCAGAAGAGACCCAGTACTTC.

The chain links TRBV30 to TRBJ2-1; D call uncertain. Germline V gene data show CDR1 as GTSNPN and CDR2 as SVGIG (reference sequence). The V and J ends lost 3 bases and 4 bases respectively, with 10 bases between them. The CDR3 is made up of 13 amino acids. The CDR3 bases are TGTGCCTGGAGCAGGTTGGAATACAATGAGCAGTTCTTC. Translation: CAWSRLEYNEQFF.

This chain uses TRBV3-1 (or the pseudogene TRBV3-2) with TRBJ2-7; 9 bases are a match to TRBD1. V lost 1 base and J lost 6; bases outside the gene matches: 7. CDR3 length: 15 amino acids. CDR1 is LGHDT, CDR2 YNNKEL, per germline (reference sequence). The CDR3 DNA sequence: TGTGCCAGCAGCCAAGGGGGGACAGGGTTGGGCGAGCAGTACTTC. This sequence encodes CASSQGGTGLGEQYF.

The chain employs TRBV11-2 and TRBJ1-2; D unresolved. With 3 bases removed from V and 5 bases from J, the gap between germline ends came to 7 bases. Germline V gives CDR1 SGHAT, CDR2 FQNNGV. The length of the CDR3 is 12 residues. CDR3 DNA sequence: TGTGCCAGCAGCTTTACAGAGTATGGCTACACCTTC. Amino acids: CASSFTEYGYTF.

With regard to this clone: The same CDR3 also results from other DNA sequences found in this sample. The chain joins TRBV5-4 to TRBJ2-5; 13 bases are a match to TRBD2. Germline loops: CDR1 SGHNT, CDR2 YYREEE (reference sequence). V trimming: 3 bases; J trimming: 2 bases; junction bases outside the gene matches: 1. The CDR3 has 15 residues. The CDR3 DNA reads TGTGCCAGCAGCTCGGGACTAGCGGGACAAGAGACCCAGTACTTC. Translating gives CASSSGLAGQETQYF.

This chain uses TRBV10-3 with TRBJ2-1; D is possibly TRBD2 (5 bases). CDR1 and CDR2 from the germline V gene are ENHRY and SYGVKD. The CDR3 sequence is 15 residues long. Trimming left V 11 bases short and J 0 bases short, with 17 bases between. The CDR3 is CAVLPADTSYNEQFF. The CDR3 DNA follows: TGTGCCGTATTACCAGCGGATACCTCCTACAATGAGCAGTTCTTC.

The chain joins TRBV5-6 to TRBJ2-7; D not certain. The V end was cut by 3 bases, the J end by 3 bases, with 10 bases between. CDR3 length: 13 residues. CDR1 is SGHDT and CDR2 is YYEEEE in the germline V gene. The CDR3: CASSSGFNYEQYF. The CDR3 DNA follows: TGTGCCAGCAGCTCAGGATTTAACTACGAGCAGTACTTC.

This clone was seen only once. V is TRBV11-2 and J is TRBJ2-3, with D possibly matching TRBD2 (5 bases). Germline V gene lookup returns CDR1 SGHAT and CDR2 FQNNGV. The CDR3 runs to 12 residues. Trimming stripped 6 bases from V and 3 bases from J, with 7 bases between. CDR3 residues: CASRRATDTQYF. CDR3 DNA: TGTGCCAGCAGGAGGGCGACAGATACGCAGTATTTT.

The rearrangement joins TRBV6-5 to TRBJ1-5; TRBD1 agrees at 9 bases. Trimming cost V 1 base and J 5 bases; bases outside gene matches: 6. The CDR3 spans 16 residues. Germline V gene data show CDR1 as MNHEY and CDR2 as SVGAGI. DNA for the CDR3: TGTGCCAGCAGTTACTTGGGGACAGGGCTTGATCAGCCCCAGCATTTT. As protein: CASSYLGTGLDQPQHF.

The chain is built from TRBV7-3 and TRBJ2-7, with 8 bases fitting TRBD2. V lost 5 bases, J lost 4 bases, and 4 bases stayed unmatched. CDR3 length equals 13 residues. Germline loops: CDR1 SGHTA, CDR2 FQGTGA. The DNA for the CDR3 is TGTGCCAGCAGCCCCAGCGGGAGTTACGAGCAGTACTTC. The encoded protein is CASSPSGSYEQYF.

This chain links TRBV7-3 with TRBJ2-3, with D possibly matching TRBD2 (5 bases). The CDR3 sequence is 15 residues long. Germline V gene data show CDR1 as SGHTA and CDR2 as FQGTGA. Trimming removed 5 bases at V and 0 bases at J, with 12 bases between. This CDR3 is CASSVIGGSTDTQYF. In DNA, the CDR3 is TGTGCCAGCAGCGTAATTGGCGGGAGCACAGATACGCAGTATTTT.

This CDR3 is CASSSGTDYGYTF. DNA for the CDR3: TGTGCCAGCAGTTCAGGGACAGACTATGGCTACACCTTC. The chain combines TRBV12-3 or TRBV12-4 with TRBJ1-2; 7 nucleotides agree with TRBD1. This CDR3 region has 13 residues. The J segment lost 3 bases and the V segment lost 4 bases, leaving 2 bases of the junction unmatched.

V gene TRBV6-1 combines with J gene TRBJ1-3; 8 bases fit TRBD1. The CDR3 spans 14 residues. Germline V CDR1 and CDR2: MNHNS, SASEGT. Germline trimming cut 6 bases from V and 4 bases from J; bases unmatched to any gene: 5. The CDR3 DNA sequence: TGTGCCAGCAGCCGGGACAGGCCAGGAAACACCATATATTTT. Protein product: CASSRDRPGNTIYF.

This clone was observed a handful of times. The chain combines TRBV6-5 with TRBJ1-2; a weak D match, TRBD1 (6 bases). Per the germline V gene, CDR1 is MNHEY and CDR2 is SVGAGI. The CDR3 spans 13 residues. Deletions cut 6 bases from V and 6 bases from J, with 14 bases between. CDR3 sequence reads: CASRAQGSDGYTF. The CDR3 coding sequence is TGTGCCAGCAGGGCCCAGGGGTCGGATGGCTACACCTTC.

The J gene is TRBJ2-7, the V gene TRBV19; D possibly corresponds to TRBD1 (6 bases). CDR3 size: 15 residues. CDR1 is LNHDA and CDR2 is SQIVND in the germline V gene (reference sequence). V lost 7 bases and J 0 bases, leaving 16 bases between the germline ends. CDR3 region: CASTMGAASSYEQYF. CDR3 sequence (DNA): TGTGCCAGTACCATGGGGGCGGCGAGCTCCTACGAGCAGTACTTC.

The chain couples TRBV28 to TRBJ1-6; 8 bases are shared with TRBD1. The CDR3 is 16 residues long. After removal of 7 bases from V and 2 bases from J, the junction contained 7 bases not matched to a gene. The germline CDR1 and CDR2 sequences are MDHEN and SYDVKM. The CDR3: CASITPGGAYNSPLHF. DNA of the CDR3: TGTGCCAGCATCACACCAGGGGGCGCCTATAATTCACCCCTCCACTTT.

This clone was recorded only once. This CDR3 is CASSEALLSIQYF. The DNA for the CDR3 is TGTGCCAGCAGTGAAGCGCTATTGAGCATTCAGTACTTC. The V gene is TRBV2, the J gene TRBJ2-4; no definite D call. Germline CDR1 and CDR2: SNHLY and FYNNEI. Deletions cut 0 bases from V and 9 bases from J, with 9 bases between. The CDR3 extends over 13 amino acids. The entire variable domain, with the rest obtained from reference TRBV2 and TRBJ2-4, is as follows: EPEVTQTPSHQVTQMGQEVILRCVPISNHLYFYWYRQILGQKVEFLVSFYNNEISEKSEIFDDQFSVERPDGSNFTLKIRSTKLEDSAMYFCASSEALLSIQYFGAGTRLSVL.

The chain links TRBV30 to TRBJ2-1; D gene unclear. The CDR3 contains 14 residues. Germline values: CDR1 GTSNPN, CDR2 SVGIG (reference sequence). Between the trimmed V and J ends, which lost 3 bases and 5 bases, there was a span of 14 bases. The CDR3 nucleotides read TGTGCCTGGAGCCTAGGTCGGTACCACAATGAGCAGTTCTTC. The encoded protein is CAWSLGRYHNEQFF. The complete variable domain, with remaining parts taken from reference TRBV30 and TRBJ2-1, reads SQTIHQWPATLVQPVGSPLSLECTVEGTSNPNLYWYRQAAGRGLQLLFYSVGIGQISSEVPQNLSASRPQDRQFILSSKKLLLSDSGFYLCAWSLGRYHNEQFFGPGTRLTVL.

The J gene is TRBJ2-3, the V gene TRBV12-3 or TRBV12-4; perhaps TRBD1 as D (5 bases). Between the trimmed V and J ends, which lost 6 bases and 2 bases, there was a span of 9 bases. The CDR3 spans 13 residues. The CDR3 loop reads CASSQDNTDTQYF. The DNA of the CDR3 is TGTGCCAGCAGCCAGGACAACACAGATACGCAGTATTTT.

The genes are TRBV7-6 and TRBJ2-5; a weak D match, TRBD2 (5 bases). V was pared by 3 bases and J by 4 bases, with 15 bases between. The CDR3 is made up of 15 amino acids. From germline, CDR1 is SGHVS and CDR2 FNYEAQ. CDR3 sequence: CASSLNGGVSETQYF. Here the CDR3 DNA reads TGTGCCAGCAGCTTGAATGGAGGAGTGTCAGAGACCCAGTACTTC.

The chain joins TRBV3-1 (or the pseudogene TRBV3-2) to TRBJ1-3, with D perhaps TRBD1 (5 bases). CDR1 is LGHDT, CDR2 YNNKEL, per germline (reference sequence). The CDR3 has 15 residues. V was clipped by 3 bases and J by 0 bases, with 9 bases between them. CDR3 in amino acids: CASSHPTASGNTIYF. In DNA form, the CDR3 reads TGTGCCAGCAGCCACCCGACAGCCTCTGGAAACACCATATATTTT.

The CDR3 DNA reads as TGCGCCAGCAGCCAAGAGCGGCTAGCGGCAGAGACCCAGTACTTC. Translated: CASSQERLAAETQYF. V is TRBV4-1 and J is TRBJ2-5; 7 bases match TRBD2. J lost 4 bases, V lost 0 bases, and 5 bases had no gene match. The CDR3 totals 15 residues. Germline-derived CDR1 and CDR2 are MGHRA and YSYEKL.

The chain links TRBV3-1 (or the pseudogene TRBV3-2) to TRBJ1-5, with 8 bases lining up with TRBD1. The CDR3 sequence is 14 residues long. In germline, CDR1 is LGHDT, CDR2 YNNKEL (reference sequence). J lost 4 bases, V lost 6 bases, and 5 bases had no gene match. The CDR3 DNA sequence: TGTGCCAGCAGACAGACAGGGGTTAATCAGCCCCAGCATTTT. It translates to CASRQTGVNQPQHF.

V and J are TRBV6-5 and TRBJ2-7; 8 bases line up with TRBD1. The length of the CDR3 is 15 residues. The trim removed 5 bases at V and 2 bases at J, leaving 8 bases unmatched. CDR1 and CDR2 from the germline V gene are MNHEY and SVGAGI. DNA for the CDR3: TGTGCCAGCAGTCCTCCGAGGACAGGGCCCTACGAGCAGTACTTC. Translated, it gives CASSPPRTGPYEQYF.

This rearrangement joins TRBV7-6 to TRBJ1-1; TRBD1 agrees at 7 bases. CDR1 and CDR2 from the germline V gene are SGHVS and FNYEAQ. With V trimmed by 5 bases and J by 0 bases, 3 bases remained unmatched. This CDR3 is 14 amino acids long. In DNA, the CDR3 is TGTGCCAGCAGCCTGGGACAGTTGAACACTGAAGCTTTCTTT. Its protein product is CASSLGQLNTEAFF.

This chain links TRBV9 with TRBJ1-3, with 8 nucleotides matching TRBD1. Looked up from germline, CDR1 is SGDLS and CDR2 is YYNGEE. The CDR3 contains 17 residues. Unmatched junction bases numbered 9, after V lost 4 bases and J lost 0 bases. CDR3 bases: TGTGCCAGCAGCACCTCCGACAGGGGAAGCTCTGGAAACACCATATATTTT. Translation: CASSTSDRGSSGNTIYF.